These 8 T cell receptor beta chains originate from one sample sequenced in a study of T cell responses to AZD1222 COVID-19 vaccine. Using immunoSEQ multiplex PCR, the repertoire was profiled, and TCRdb retains in-frame clones only, with some absent. The profile shows more than 120,000 clones, around nine tenths of them singletons. This sample comprised peripheral blood, obtained 28 days after the second AZD1222 dose. The source of these receptors is an adult who received the AZD1222 COVID-19 vaccine.

This chain joins TRBV20-1 and TRBJ2-1; TRBD1 aligns across 9 bases. The CDR3 is 13 residues long. V gave up 3 bases and J gave up 4 bases; unmatched junction bases: 1. Germline V gives CDR1 DFQATT, CDR2 SNEGSKA (reference sequence). The CDR3 reads CSASGTGYNEQFF. The CDR3 DNA sequence: TGCAGTGCTAGTGGGACAGGGTACAATGAGCAGTTCTTC.

The chain carries TRBV3-1 (or the pseudogene TRBV3-2) and TRBJ2-1; D might be TRBD2 (5 bases). Germline V gene sequence: CDR1 LGHDT, CDR2 YNNKEL (reference sequence). The CDR3 totals 14 residues. V was shortened by 5 bases and J by 8 bases, with 16 bases between the two germline ends. The CDR3 coding sequence is TGTGCCAGCAGCTACTACGGGGTTGTAGATGAGCAGTTCTTC. This encodes CASSYYGVVDEQFF.

This sequence joins TRBV10-2 and TRBJ1-3, with D hard to call. Germline CDR1 WSHSY, CDR2 SAAADI. The CDR3 loop spans 13 amino acids. V gave up 6 bases and J gave up 4 bases, with 10 bases separating them. CDR3 residues: CASSQSSGNTIYF. Here the CDR3 DNA reads TGCGCCAGCAGCCAAAGCTCGGGAAACACCATATATTTT.

The chain links TRBV9 to TRBJ1-2, with 8 bases lining up with TRBD1. The germline V gene has CDR1 SGDLS and CDR2 YYNGEE. Trimming took 6 bases from V and 6 from J; bases not matched to a gene: 10. This CDR3 is 14 amino acids long. The DNA of the CDR3 is TGTGCCAGCACCGCGACAGGGGTATACGATGGCTACACCTTC. Its protein is CASTATGVYDGYTF.

The chain has TRBV7-9 and TRBJ1-1; unclear D gene. This CDR3 comprises 16 residues. V was shortened by 4 bases and J by 2 bases, with 17 bases between the two germline ends. Germline CDR1 SEHNR, CDR2 FQNEAQ (reference sequence). The CDR3 reads CASSSRLPRTNTEAFF. The CDR3 DNA sequence: TGTGCCAGCAGCTCGAGGCTCCCACGGACCAACACTGAAGCTTTCTTT.

This clone was counted once. The rearrangement joins TRBV28 to TRBJ1-6; D gene ambiguous. This CDR3 spans 14 amino acids. Germline CDR1 MDHEN, CDR2 SYDVKM. V was trimmed by 5 bases and J by 4 bases, leaving 9 bases between them. The DNA of the CDR3 is TGTGCCAGCAGTCCCAAGGGATATAATTCACCCCTCCACTTT. Translating gives CASSPKGYNSPLHF.

The chain recombines TRBV9 with TRBJ1-1; 7 bases are a match to TRBD1. CDR3 length: 11 amino acids. The trim removed 6 bases at V and 5 bases at J, leaving 1 base unmatched. Germline CDR1 and CDR2: SGDLS and YYNGEE. CDR3: CASTGGTEAFF. DNA of the CDR3: TGTGCCAGCACAGGGGGAACTGAAGCTTTCTTT.

The chain couples TRBV7-2 to TRBJ1-5, with 7 bases matching TRBD1. Per the germline V gene, CDR1 is SGHTA and CDR2 is FQGNSA. The CDR3 length is 13 residues. V lost 7 bases and J lost 4; bases outside the gene matches: 4. CDR3 protein: CASTETGNQPQHF. In nucleotides, the CDR3 is TGTGCCAGCACCGAGACAGGGAATCAGCCCCAGCATTTT.